Listed below are T cell receptor beta chains from one sample, sequenced in a study of post-analysis software for immune sequencing data. TCRdb independently ran MiXCR on the PCR reads; one entry per CDR3 protein. The table shows fewer than 850,000 distinct CDR3 sequences, with 30% occurring only once. Input material: blood. The source of these receptors is a girl under 18 with multiple sclerosis. Both conserved end residues are part of each CDR3. The D gene is left open where the match is weak. For some rows the clone size is stated as once, few or many, or as a class when expanded; others skip it.

V	size	D	J	CDR3	DNA
TRBV20-1	NA	TRBD2	TRBJ2-7	CSARGLAGVRNKQYF	TGCAGTGCTAGAGGACTAGCGGGAGTCCGCAACAAGCAGTACTTC
TRBV7-9	NA	NA	TRBJ2-7	CASSLAPGTTRPYEQYF	TGTGCCAGCAGCTTAGCGCCCGGGACCACACGCCCCTACGAGCAGTACTTC
TRBV7-2	few	NA	TRBJ2-4	CASSLGTPRNTIQYF	TGTGCCAGCAGCTTAGGGACCCCGCGCAATACGATTCAGTACTTC
TRBV7-2	few	NA	TRBJ2-3	CASSERVDTQYF	TGTGCCAGCAGCGAAAGGGTAGATACGCAGTATTTT
TRBV5-1	NA	TRBD1	TRBJ2-3	CASSVAGTGSTDTQYF	TGCGCCAGCAGCGTAGCCGGGACAGGGAGCACAGATACGCAGTATTTT
TRBV4-1	NA	NA	TRBJ1-1	CASSQGGPSTEAFF	TGCGCCAGCAGCCAAGGGGGACCAAGCACTGAAGCTTTCTTT
TRBV29-1	few	NA	TRBJ2-7	CSATRSVEQYF	TGCAGCGCAACCAGGTCCGTCGAGCAGTACTTC
TRBV20-1	few	TRBD1	TRBJ2-1	CSASGTAPSSYNEQFF	TGCAGTGCTAGCGGGACAGCACCTAGCTCCTACAATGAGCAGTTCTTC
TRBV12-5	NA	NA	TRBJ1-2	CASGPTLGDRGYTF	TGTGCTAGTGGTCCTACCCTAGGGGACCGAGGCTACACCTTC
TRBV20-1	few	NA	TRBJ2-5	CSAIQVTSETQYF	TGCAGTGCTATCCAAGTAACCAGCGAGACCCAGTACTTC
TRBV20-1	many	NA	TRBJ2-3	CSQTGTITDTQYF	TGCAGTCAGACCGGGACCATCACAGATACGCAGTATTTT
TRBV10-2	many	NA	TRBJ2-4	CASSETASGRDIQYF	TGCGCCAGCAGTGAGACCGCGTCCGGGAGAGACATTCAGTACTTC
TRBV3-1	few	TRBD1	TRBJ1-4	CASSVRTGGGEKLFF	TGTGCCAGCAGCGTCCGGACAGGGGGCGGTGAAAAACTGTTTTTT
TRBV20-1	few	TRBD1	TRBJ2-3	CSGGDRSTDTQYF	TGCAGTGGGGGGGACAGGAGCACAGATACGCAGTATTTT
TRBV20-1	many	TRBD1	TRBJ1-2	CSATDRGQNYGYTF	TGCAGTGCTACGGACAGGGGCCAAAACTATGGCTACACCTTC
TRBV29-1	many	NA	TRBJ2-7	CSVRGTYEQYF	TGCAGCGTCCGTGGGACCTACGAGCAGTACTTC
TRBV6-5	many	NA	TRBJ2-1	CASSYSRTGGVYNEQFF	TGTGCCAGCAGTTACTCGAGAACAGGGGGGGTTTACAATGAGCAGTTCTTC
TRBV4-3	many	TRBD1	TRBJ2-3	CASSQDRGGADTQYF	TGCGCCAGCAGCCAAGATAGAGGGGGCGCAGATACGCAGTATTTT
TRBV29-1	NA	TRBD1	TRBJ1-4	CSVRTGSNEKLFF	TGCAGCGTGAGGACAGGGAGTAATGAAAAACTGTTTTTT
TRBV20-1	few	NA	TRBJ2-1	CSAPRRRYNEQFF	TGCAGTGCGCCGCGGAGACGCTACAATGAGCAGTTCTTC
TRBV6-6	few	TRBD2	TRBJ2-3	CASIGLAGGTDTQYF	TGTGCCAGCATTGGACTAGCGGGGGGCACAGATACGCAGTATTTT
TRBV7-9	NA	TRBD1	TRBJ1-2	CASSTTGQHFYGYTF	TGTGCCAGCAGCACCACGGGACAGCATTTCTATGGCTACACCTTC
TRBV5-1	NA	NA	TRBJ2-5	CASSLEWPQETQYF	TGCGCCAGCAGCTTGGAGTGGCCCCAAGAGACCCAGTACTTC
TRBV20-1	NA	TRBD1	TRBJ2-1	CSADDRGVGEQFF	TGCAGTGCTGACGACAGGGGGGTGGGAGAGCAGTTCTTC
TRBV6-2/TRBV6-3	few	NA	TRBJ2-7	CASSYSGNLYEQYF	TGTGCCAGCAGTTACTCGGGTAACCTCTACGAGCAGTACTTC
TRBV12-3/TRBV12-4	NA	TRBD2	TRBJ2-5	CAGSSYPRLAAHQETQYF	TGTGCCGGCAGTTCATACCCAAGACTAGCGGCCCACCAAGAGACCCAGTACTTC
TRBV9	NA	TRBD2	TRBJ2-5	CASSDLAEETQYF	TGTGCCAGCAGCGATCTAGCGGAGGAGACCCAGTACTTC
TRBV13	NA	NA	TRBJ1-2	CASSRLPDELYGYTF	TGTGCCAGCAGCCGACTACCTGACGAGCTCTATGGCTACACCTTC
TRBV12-3/TRBV12-4	NA	TRBD1	TRBJ2-1	CASTDLGTGKNGQFF	TGTGCCAGCACCGATTTAGGGACAGGGAAGAATGGGCAGTTCTTC
TRBV15	NA	NA	TRBJ2-1	CATRVGPGGYNEQFF	TGTGCCACCAGGGTGGGCCCTGGGGGATACAATGAGCAGTTCTTC
TRBV18	NA	TRBD1	TRBJ2-3	CASSQPGQPTDTQYF	TGTGCCAGCTCACAACCGGGACAGCCCACAGATACGCAGTATTTT
TRBV5-1	NA	NA	TRBJ2-1	CASSLVASGIEQFF	TGCGCCAGCAGCTTGGTGGCGTCGGGAATTGAGCAGTTCTTC
TRBV12-3/TRBV12-4	few	NA	TRBJ2-1	CASSSLGRSSYNEQFF	TGTGCCAGCAGCTCACTTGGACGGAGCTCCTACAATGAGCAGTTCTTC
TRBV29-1	many	NA	TRBJ1-2	CSVVYTHLDGYTF	TGCAGCGTTGTCTATACCCATCTCGATGGCTACACCTTC
TRBV20-1	NA	TRBD2	TRBJ2-3	CSARRLAGGPGRPDTQYF	TGCAGTGCTAGACGACTAGCGGGGGGTCCAGGTCGCCCAGATACGCAGTATTTT
TRBV12-3/TRBV12-4	few	NA	TRBJ2-5	CASSPVRGNEQYF	TGTGCCAGCAGTCCCGTTCGAGGGAATGAGCAGTACTTC
TRBV10-3	NA	NA	TRBJ2-1	CAIRDVDEQFF	TGTGCCATCAGGGACGTGGATGAGCAGTTCTTC
TRBV7-8	NA	TRBD1	TRBJ2-7	CASSLAGQSYEQYF	TGTGCCAGCAGCTTAGCGGGACAGTCCTACGAGCAGTACTTC
TRBV6-6	many	TRBD1	TRBJ2-7	CASRVMGQGRYEQYF	TGTGCCAGCAGAGTGATGGGACAGGGGCGCTACGAGCAGTACTTC
TRBV29-1	few	NA	TRBJ1-4	CSVGVNEKLFF	TGCAGCGTCGGAGTGAATGAAAAACTGTTTTTT
TRBV6-6	few	NA	TRBJ2-1	CASTTGPSINEQFF	TGTGCCAGTACGACGGGACCGTCTATCAATGAGCAGTTCTTC
TRBV7-8	NA	TRBD2	TRBJ2-5	CASSVSGGGWETQYF	TGTGCCAGCAGCGTGTCGGGCGGGGGGTGGGAGACCCAGTACTTC
TRBV24-1	few	TRBD1	TRBJ2-7	CATSDHRTGGDEQYF	TGTGCCACCAGTGACCACCGGACAGGGGGCGACGAGCAGTACTTC
TRBV29-1	few	TRBD1	TRBJ2-4	CSAGDRGLRYF	TGCAGCGCAGGTGACAGGGGGCTGAGGTACTTC
TRBV28	NA	NA	TRBJ1-2	CASSPIMGLYGYTF	TGTGCCAGCAGTCCGATTATGGGGCTCTATGGCTACACCTTC
TRBV28	NA	NA	TRBJ2-7	CASSLTGTSFVEQYF	TGTGCCAGCAGTCTTACCGGGACATCATTTGTGGAGCAGTACTTC
TRBV9	few	NA	TRBJ2-3	CASSVRRDSDTQYF	TGTGCCAGCAGCGTAAGACGGGATTCAGATACGCAGTATTTT
TRBV7-9	few	NA	TRBJ2-5	CASSPPDRLWETQYF	TGTGCCAGCAGCCCGCCGGACCGGTTATGGGAGACCCAGTACTTC
TRBV9	many	TRBD1	TRBJ2-1	CASSRDSYNEQFF	TGTGCCAGCAGTAGGGACAGCTACAATGAGCAGTTCTTC
TRBV28	few	TRBD1	TRBJ2-7	CASSRPGQAPGEQYF	TGTGCCAGCAGCAGACCGGGACAGGCGCCGGGGGAGCAGTACTTC
TRBV4-3	few	TRBD1	TRBJ1-2	CASSQGDSLNYGYTF	TGCGCCAGCAGCCAAGGGGACAGTCTTAACTATGGCTACACCTTC
TRBV6-5	NA	NA	TRBJ1-6	CASSSGPPSSPLHF	TGTGCCAGCAGCTCCGGCCCGCCCAGCTCACCCCTCCACTTT
TRBV20-1	NA	NA	TRBJ1-2	CSARDVGQKIYGYTF	TGCAGTGCTAGAGATGTCGGACAGAAGATCTATGGCTACACCTTC